This entry features one T cell receptor (beta chain) sequence. Its antigen is unknown. These data originate in a study of cytomegalovirus exposure and HLA in healthy donors. General observations from the study: A highly shared variant cluster was judged a likely technical artifact. CMV serostatus alone was available as immune exposure information.

This CDR3 comprises 14 residues. Trimming removed 5 bases from V and 3 bases from J, with 13 bases in between. Germline loops: CDR1 MNHNS, CDR2 SASEGT. Donors in the study were healthy people who gave bone marrow. Use of 60 Vbeta and 13 Jbeta primers characterized the PCR. Sequencing was performed with immunoSEQ multiplex PCR; in TCRdb, only in-frame clones are kept and a portion is missing. This table has under 200,000 clones, about 76% appearing once. This receptor was taken from a woman under 30 in good health and CMV-seropositive. The V and J genes are TRBV6-1 and TRBJ1-1, with unresolved D. Source material: PBMCs. CDR3: CASSPGPMDTEAFF. CDR3 DNA sequence: TGTGCCAGCAGTCCCGGTCCGATGGACACTGAAGCTTTCTTT.